This is a list of T cell receptor beta chains from one sample in a study of T cells in Graves' hyperthyroidism and ophthalmopathy. A single record per CDR3 protein comes from TCRdb applying MiXCR to the multiplex PCR reads. The sample comprises 380,000 or so distinct CDR3 sequences, around 13% of which are singletons, and approximately 23% rests with the top ten. What was sequenced was blood. The origin of the receptors is a woman aged 25 to 39 with Graves' hyperthyroidism. The CDR3 runs from the conserved cysteine through the conserved F or W. Fields, in order: D gene, J gene, V gene, clone size, CDR3 DNA, CDR3 protein. A D gene is named only where the DNA matches it firmly. The size entry is marked missing in some rows and otherwise reads once, few, many or a size class.

NA	TRBJ1-1	TRBV30	many	TGTGCCTGGAGTTTGGGGATCGGCACTGAAGCTTTCTTT	CAWSLGIGTEAFF
NA	TRBJ1-6	TRBV28	few	TGTGCCAGCACCGGGGGCAGATCTTACCAAGGGAATTCACCCCTCCACTTT	CASTGGRSYQGNSPLHF
NA	TRBJ2-1	TRBV7-9	few	TGTGCCAGCAGCGTCACAGGCAATGAGCAGTTCTTC	CASSVTGNEQFF
TRBD1	TRBJ1-2	TRBV18	few	TGTGCCAGCACACCAGCGGGACAGGGAACCTATGGCTACACCTTC	CASTPAGQGTYGYTF
NA	TRBJ1-5	TRBV12-3/TRBV12-4	many	TGTGCCAGCAGTAAAACAGGTGCGGGCAATCAGCCCCAGCATTTT	CASSKTGAGNQPQHF
NA	TRBJ1-6	TRBV19	few	TGTGCCAGTAAAAAGGACGGGTCCCTCCTGCGGAATTCACCCCTCCACTTT	CASKKDGSLLRNSPLHF
NA	TRBJ1-5	TRBV12-3/TRBV12-4	many	TGTGCCAGCAGTCCCTACACAGGGTCCGGGCAGCCCCAGCATTTT	CASSPYTGSGQPQHF
NA	TRBJ1-2	TRBV2	many	TGTGCCAGCAGTGAGCGGGGGGGGGGTGATGGCTACACCTTC	CASSERGGGDGYTF
NA	TRBJ1-1	TRBV12-3/TRBV12-4	NA	TGTGCCAGCGTCGGGGGGTCTGGTAGTCTATCGGTGGAGGGCCGGACTGAAGCTTTCTTT	CASVGGSGSLSVEGRTEAFF
NA	TRBJ2-3	TRBV20-1	many	TGCAGTGCCACCACCTCTGAACTTGGACTCGATACGCAGTATTTT	CSATTSELGLDTQYF
TRBD1	TRBJ2-3	TRBV11-2	few	TGTGCCAGCAGCGGTCGGGACAGCAGCACAGATACGCAGTATTTT	CASSGRDSSTDTQYF
NA	TRBJ2-5	TRBV20-1	many	TGCAGTGTTACCCCCCCTGCCGGGTCCCAAGAGACCCAGTACTTC	CSVTPPAGSQETQYF
NA	TRBJ2-2	TRBV30	many	TGTGCCTGGGGCTATACCGGGGAGCTGTTTTTT	CAWGYTGELFF
TRBD2	TRBJ2-1	TRBV5-1	many	TGCGCCAGCAGCATCGGGGGGAGGGACAATGAGCAGTTCTTC	CASSIGGRDNEQFF
TRBD1	TRBJ2-6	TRBV5-5	NA	TGTGCCAGCAGCTTTAGCAAGGGGGCTTCTGGGGCCAACGTCCTGACTTTC	CASSFSKGASGANVLTF
NA	TRBJ2-7	TRBV12-3/TRBV12-4	many	TGTGCCAGCCCCGCTACTGGGGAGCAGTACTTC	CASPATGEQYF
TRBD1	TRBJ2-3	TRBV6-1	NA	TGTGCCAGCAGTGAAGCCGGACAGGGTAGGGATACGCAGTATTTT	CASSEAGQGRDTQYF
NA	TRBJ2-7	TRBV7-7	many	TGTGCTAGCAGCTTAGGCCAACCTCCCTACGAGCAGTACTTC	CASSLGQPPYEQYF
NA	TRBJ2-7	TRBV28	few	TGTGCCAGCAGTTTATGGGGTTCCTTTAGGGAGCAGTACTTC	CASSLWGSFREQYF
TRBD1	TRBJ1-4	TRBV27	many	TGTGCCAGCAGTAGTCGGACAGGGGGCAAGGAAAAACTGTTTTTT	CASSSRTGGKEKLFF
NA	TRBJ2-5	TRBV28	many	TGTGCCAGCAGGGGCTTTGAAGAGACCCAGTACTTC	CASRGFEETQYF
NA	TRBJ1-2	TRBV7-8	many	TGTGCCAGCAGTCGGGCGGGGGGGCGTCGGCACGGCTACACCTTC	CASSRAGGRRHGYTF
TRBD1	TRBJ2-5	TRBV11-1	many	TGTGCCAGCAGCCTCGTGACAGGGGAACCCCCTGAGACCCAGTACTTC	CASSLVTGEPPETQYF
TRBD1	TRBJ1-6	TRBV5-1	few	TGCGCCAGCAGCTTGGGGGGGACAGAAAATTCACCCCTCCACTTT	CASSLGGTENSPLHF
NA	TRBJ2-7	TRBV2	many	TGTGCCAGCTTTCGAGGGCACCCCTACGAGCAGTACTTC	CASFRGHPYEQYF
NA	TRBJ2-7	TRBV5-5	many	TGTGCCAGCAGACCTAGTTCTGGAGAGCAGTACTTC	CASRPSSGEQYF
NA	TRBJ2-3	TRBV7-2	many	TGTGCCAGCAGCTTAGTTATCCGAGATACGCAGTATTTT	CASSLVIRDTQYF
TRBD1	TRBJ1-5	TRBV28	few	TGTGCCAGCAGCTTAACCTTTCTGGACAGGGATCAGCCCCAGCATTTT	CASSLTFLDRDQPQHF
NA	TRBJ1-4	TRBV28	many	TGTGCCAGCAGTTCGTGGACGGAAGGGCCCCAGTCGGAACTGTTTTTT	CASSSWTEGPQSELFF
NA	TRBJ2-7	TRBV29-1	many	TGCAGCGTTGACCCATCGGGGTACGAGCAGTACTTC	CSVDPSGYEQYF
TRBD1	TRBJ1-5	TRBV4-3	NA	TGCGCCGGCAGCCGGGACAGGGCGAGCAATCAGCCCCAGCATTTT	CAGSRDRASNQPQHF
NA	TRBJ2-7	TRBV11-2	many	TGTGCCAGCAGCGGCGGACTCCTCTACGAGCAGTACTTC	CASSGGLLYEQYF
NA	TRBJ2-7	TRBV12-3/TRBV12-4	many	TGTGCCAGCGCATCAACAAACGGTGGCGAGCAGTACTTC	CASASTNGGEQYF
NA	TRBJ2-5	TRBV6-2/TRBV6-3	NA	TGTGCCAGCAGATCAGACTGGGGACCAACCCAAGAGACCCAGTACTTC	CASRSDWGPTQETQYF
NA	TRBJ2-3	TRBV20-1	NA	TGCAGTGCTAGAGTCTGGCAACAGAACACAGATACGCAGTATTTT	CSARVWQQNTDTQYF
TRBD1	TRBJ2-2	TRBV6-2/TRBV6-3	NA	TGTGCCAGCAGGCGTCACCTTGGACAGGGGAAGGACGGGGAGCTGTTTTTT	CASRRHLGQGKDGELFF
NA	TRBJ1-2	TRBV12-3/TRBV12-4	many	TGTGCCAGCAGTCCGCATGGGGCGCGAGGCTACACCTTC	CASSPHGARGYTF
NA	TRBJ2-5	TRBV5-6	NA	TGTGCCAGCAGGCCAACAGGAATGTTACGAGAGACCCAGTACTTC	CASRPTGMLRETQYF
TRBD1	TRBJ2-1	TRBV27	few	TGTGCCAGCAGTTGGGACAGGGGGCTTAATGAGCAGTTCTTC	CASSWDRGLNEQFF
TRBD2	TRBJ2-3	TRBV20-1	NA	TGCAGTGCTAGAGATGCCCTAGCGGGCACAGATACGCAGTATTTT	CSARDALAGTDTQYF
NA	TRBJ1-2	TRBV7-9	NA	TGTGCCAGCATCCCCGGTGGCTACACCTTC	CASIPGGYTF
NA	TRBJ2-3	TRBV6-1	many	TGTGCCAGCAACTCCGGTAGCTCAGTTAAAGATACGCAGTATTTT	CASNSGSSVKDTQYF
NA	TRBJ2-7	TRBV20-1	NA	TGCAGTGCAATGGACCGATCCTACGAGCAGTACTTC	CSAMDRSYEQYF
NA	TRBJ2-1	TRBV29-1	many	TGCAGCTCTTCCATGCTGGACAATGAGCAGTTCTTC	CSSSMLDNEQFF
NA	TRBJ2-1	TRBV29-1	NA	TGCAGCGCCCAGAGGGGGAGCTCCTACAATGAGCAGTTCTTC	CSAQRGSSYNEQFF
TRBD2	TRBJ2-2	TRBV7-9	NA	TGTGCCAGCAGTTTATCGCGGGAGGTAACCGGGGAGCTGTTTTTT	CASSLSREVTGELFF
NA	TRBJ2-7	TRBV5-6	NA	TGTGCCAGCAGCCGGCACGTCGAGCAGTACTTC	CASSRHVEQYF
TRBD2	TRBJ2-7	TRBV6-1	many	TGTGCCAGCAGAGCCCCCGCGAGCGGGAGCTACGAGCAGTACTTC	CASRAPASGSYEQYF